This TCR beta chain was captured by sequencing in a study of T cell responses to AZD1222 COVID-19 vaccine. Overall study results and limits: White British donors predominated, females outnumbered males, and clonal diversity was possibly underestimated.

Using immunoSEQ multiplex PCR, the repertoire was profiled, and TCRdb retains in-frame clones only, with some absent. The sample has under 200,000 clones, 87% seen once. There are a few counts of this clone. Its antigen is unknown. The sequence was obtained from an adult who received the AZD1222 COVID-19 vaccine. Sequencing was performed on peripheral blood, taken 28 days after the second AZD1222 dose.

As DNA, the CDR3 is TGTGCCAGCAGCCCCCTGGCGGGGGGGCCCGATGAGCAGTTCTTC. It codes for CASSPLAGGPDEQFF. This chain joins TRBV2 and TRBJ2-1, with 9 positions matching TRBD2. The CDR3 consists of 15 residues. Germline lookup yields CDR1 SNHLY and CDR2 FYNNEI. With V trimmed by 6 bases and J by 8 bases, 11 bases remained unmatched.